The source of this T cell receptor beta chain is a study of identical twins. General study results and limits: In monozygotic twins, models underestimated the sharing of out-of-frame TCR alpha.

This CDR3 has 14 residues. CDR1 and CDR2 from the germline V gene are ENHRY and SYGVKD. Unmatched junction bases numbered 7, after V lost 2 bases and J lost 9 bases. A note on this clonotype: The target antigen is unknown.

MiXCR, applied by TCRdb to the 5' RACE reads, yields one record per CDR3 protein. Among about 100,000 distinct CDR3 sequences listed, 5.9% were seen once. The chain couples TRBV10-3 to TRBJ2-5, with 9 bases that match TRBD1. Sequenced: memory T cells sorted from blood. This TCR was sampled from a woman between 45 and 60 years old in good health. CDR3 sequence reads: CAISEPGQGRSQYF. The CDR3 DNA reads as TGTGCCATCAGTGAGCCGGGACAGGGACGGTCCCAGTACTTC.